This T cell receptor beta chain stems from a study of T cell repertoires in cytomegalovirus infection. About the research overall: CMV infection together with matching HLA type was indicated by public TCR beta signatures. Study-level results: Dominating the ex vivo response were HLA-C-restricted CMV-specific TCR beta clonotypes. Totalled public TCR beta family frequency picked out people who carried CMV plus the relevant HLA.

This clonotype has ten or more counts. Its antigen is unidentified. The CDR3 consists of 15 residues. Trimming removed 4 bases at V and 2 bases at J, with 13 bases between. TCRdb recomputed calls from the reads with MiXCR, one row per CDR3 protein. The table lists some 130,000 distinct CDR3 sequences, roughly 9% of them singletons. V is TRBV12-3 or TRBV12-4 and J is TRBJ2-3, with a possible D match to TRBD1 (6 bases). The clonotype comes from a human donor in good health (CMV status not recorded). Some clones in this sample may be carry-over from other donors' samples. The sample was PBMCs. CDR3 nucleotide sequence: TGTGCCAGCAGTTCCACAGGGATTAACACAGATACGCAGTATTTT. Translation gives CASSSTGINTDTQYF.